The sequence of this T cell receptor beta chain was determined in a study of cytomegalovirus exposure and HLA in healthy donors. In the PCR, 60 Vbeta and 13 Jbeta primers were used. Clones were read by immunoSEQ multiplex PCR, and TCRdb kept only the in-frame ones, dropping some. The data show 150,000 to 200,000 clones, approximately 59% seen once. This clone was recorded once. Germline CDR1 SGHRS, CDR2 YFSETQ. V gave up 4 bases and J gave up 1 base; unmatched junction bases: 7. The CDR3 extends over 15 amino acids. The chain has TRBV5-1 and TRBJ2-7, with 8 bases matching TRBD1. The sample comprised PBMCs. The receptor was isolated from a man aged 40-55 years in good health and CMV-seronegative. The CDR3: CASSPDRGSSYEQYF. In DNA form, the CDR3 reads TGCGCCAGCAGCCCAGACAGGGGCAGTTCCTACGAGCAGTACTTC.